The 3 T cell receptor beta chains below all came from one sample that was sequenced in a study of response to subunit inactivated influenza vaccine. TCRdb processed the RT-PCR reads anew with MiXCR; each CDR3 protein has one entry. The sample holds around 750,000 distinct CDR3 sequences, approximately 21% seen once. Source: PBMCs from blood, taken about 5 days after vaccination. These receptors were obtained from a man between 50 and 59 years old who received an inactivated influenza vaccine.

The chain is built from TRBV12-3 or TRBV12-4 and TRBJ2-5; D assignment may be TRBD1 or TRBD2 (6 bases each). V dropped 5 bases and J dropped 5 bases, with 21 bases sitting between them. The length of the CDR3 is 16 residues. CDR3 DNA: TGTGCCAGCAGTACTTTGGAGCTCGGGGGCGGGGAGACCCAGTACTTC. Translated: CASSTLELGGGETQYF.

The chain carries TRBV20-1 and TRBJ2-3, with 9 bases identical to TRBD2. This CDR3 is built from 16 residues. The J segment lost 2 bases and the V segment lost 3 bases, leaving 9 bases of the junction unmatched. Germline values: CDR1 DFQATT, CDR2 SNEGSKA (reference sequence). The CDR3 loop reads CSASVSLAGFTDTQYF. The CDR3 DNA follows: TGCAGTGCTAGCGTGTCGCTAGCGGGATTCACAGATACGCAGTATTTT.

This clonotype appeared a few times. V and J are TRBV4-3 and TRBJ1-6; TRBD1 agrees at 11 bases. The CDR3 extends over 16 amino acids. CDR1 and CDR2 from the germline V gene are LGHNA and YSLEER. The trim removed 4 bases at V and 3 bases at J, leaving 2 bases unmatched. CDR3 protein: CASSPGTGGYNSPLHF. CDR3 coding DNA: TGCGCCAGCAGCCCCGGGACAGGGGGCTATAATTCACCCCTCCACTTT.